This T cell receptor (beta chain) was sequenced for a study of naive CD8 T cells in extremely preterm neonates. Method: immunoSEQ multiplex PCR; TCRdb's copy keeps in-frame clones and lacks some. The table records 20,000 to 30,000 clones, more than 70% of them present only once. Preterm samples came from extremely preterm deliveries at about 22-28 weeks. Pregnancies with fetal demise, active maternal HSV infection or known maternal HIV were excluded. Sorting kept Annexin V-negative CD3+CD8+CD45RA+CCR7+ naive T cells. A remark on this clone: The antigen remains undetermined.

Findings of the study overall: Preterm neonate repertoires were significantly less rich by iChao1 than others. Preterm CDR3s were shorter than older groups', with fewer N additions and less trimming. CDR3 nucleotide sharing was 2.7% in preterm, 0.3% to 0.45% term, 0.03% children, 0.008% to 0.01% adults.

The CDR3 totals 12 residues. Germline values: CDR1 GTSNPN, CDR2 SVGIG (reference sequence). The junction had 4 bases not matched to a gene; V was cut back by 7 bases and J by 7 bases. This chain joins TRBV30 and TRBJ1-6; TRBD1 agrees at 7 bases. Sequencing was performed on naive CD8+ T cells from cord blood. This receptor was obtained from a boy who was born preterm. CDR3 sequence (DNA): TGTGCCTCCGGGACAGTCAATTCACCCCTCCACTTT. It is translated as CASGTVNSPLHF.